The clone carrying this TCR beta chain has at least ten counts. Its target is not known. CDR3 size: 13 residues. Trimming removed 4 bases from V and 6 bases from J, with 12 bases in between. The V gene's germline CDR1 is SGHTA and CDR2 FQGNSA. This entry belongs to a study of T cells after yellow fever vaccination. Across the study: The SMART-Seq v4 Ultra Low Input method served to prepare the low-cell-number fractions.

Regarding the study as a whole: Within FACS-sorted repertoires, abundant clonotypes contaminating from the bulk population could be present.

In TCRdb, the 5' RACE reads were re-called with MiXCR into one record per CDR3 protein. The sample has some 220,000 distinct CDR3 sequences; approximately 3% are singletons. The input for sequencing was CD4+ T cells sorted from PBMCs, taken 10 days after the yellow fever booster vaccination. The rearrangement joins TRBV7-2 to TRBJ1-2, with unresolved D. This clonotype was sampled from a man between 18 and 29 years old who received the YFV17D yellow fever vaccine. The chain's CDR3 is CASSYLGLNGYTF. In DNA form, the CDR3 reads TGTGCCAGCAGCTACCTAGGACTTAATGGCTACACCTTC.